This T cell receptor beta chain was retrieved from a study of blood T cell repertoires in COVID-19. Study as a whole: Specimens from acute and convalescent COVID-19 originated in the United States, Italy and Spain. T cells, B-cell-depleted T cells, or PBMCs provided the cDNA or gDNA that served as material.

J was trimmed by 1 base and V by 4 bases; bases with no gene match: 5. From germline, CDR1 is SGHDT and CDR2 YYEEEE. This CDR3 contains 15 residues. The assay was immunoSEQ multiplex PCR, and TCRdb's table has in-frame clones only and misses some. This table has approximately 100,000 clones, less than 90% appearing once. This chain links TRBV5-6 with TRBJ1-1; 9 positions agree with TRBD1. This TCR was sampled from a human donor in a cohort sampled during active COVID-19. The sequencing input was peripheral blood. In DNA, the CDR3 is TGTGCCAGCAGCCCGACAGGGGGAGCGAACACTGAAGCTTTCTTT. It codes for CASSPTGGANTEAFF.